Presented here are 22 T cell receptor beta chains from one specimen sequenced in a study of cytomegalovirus exposure and HLA in healthy donors (dated by TCRdb to 2015 to 2018). The library was built by means of the immunoSEQ multiplex PCR assay. A mixture of 60 forward primers for TCR Vbeta segments and 13 reverse primers for TCR Jbeta segments was used in the multiplex PCR. TCRdb retrieved this table from immuneACCESS and kept in-frame rearrangements only. Not all clones are present; in checked studies, unresolved V genes account for under half, and no reason is known for the remainder. This sample lists some 180,000 clones; 76% were detected once. Around 1.5% of the sample lies in the top ten. Material for sequencing was PBMCs. The receptors derive from a man aged 18-30 years in good health and CMV-seronegative.

V and J are TRBV28 and TRBJ2-7; weak D call: TRBD2 (5 bases). This CDR3 is built from 16 residues. Deletions cut 7 bases from V and 3 bases from J, with 22 bases between. Germline-derived CDR1 and CDR2 are MDHEN and SYDVKM. Here the CDR3 DNA reads TGTGCCAGCATTAATCACCGGAGGATCGGGGACTACGAGCAGTACTTC. As protein: CASINHRRIGDYEQYF.

The chain is built from TRBV5-3 and TRBJ2-1, with a weak D call TRBD2 (6 bases). TRBV5-3 is labeled an ORF, and its function is uncertain. V lost 2 bases, J lost 7 bases, and 13 bases lay in between. The CDR3 covers 14 residues. Here the CDR3 DNA reads TGTGCCAGAAGCTTTCGGGACTCCCAGAATGAGCAGTTCTTC. Its translation: CARSFRDSQNEQFF.

The gene calls are TRBV5-1 and TRBJ2-5; weak D call: TRBD1 (5 bases). The germline CDR1 and CDR2 sequences are SGHRS and YFSETQ. This CDR3 is 17 amino acids long. V shed 4 bases and J shed 1 base, with 20 bases lying between them. The CDR3 region is CASSPVTGPVVQETQYF. CDR3 bases: TGCGCCAGCAGCCCAGTAACAGGTCCCGTGGTCCAAGAGACCCAGTACTTC.

In its sample, this clone was seen once. V usage is TRBV9 and J usage is TRBJ2-5; 15 nucleotides match TRBD2. The CDR3 runs 17 residues. The V gene end was trimmed by 3 bases and the J gene end by 4 bases; junction bases not matched to a gene: 7. Germline assignment: CDR1 SGDLS and CDR2 YYNGEE. The CDR3 DNA sequence: TGTGCCAGCAGCGCGGGACTAGCGGGGGGCTGGGGAGAGACCCAGTACTTC. Translating it yields CASSAGLAGGWGETQYF. The full variable domain, completed using reference TRBV9 and TRBJ2-5, is DSGVTQTPKHLITATGQRVTLRCSPRSGDLSVYWYQQSLDQGLQFLIQYYNGEERAKGNILERFSAQQFPDLHSELNLSSLELGDSALYFCASSAGLAGGWGETQYFGPGTRLLVL.

This chain links TRBV28 with TRBJ2-7, with D perhaps matching TRBD1 (7 bases). This CDR3 has 15 residues. The germline V gene encodes CDR1 MDHEN and CDR2 SYDVKM. The V end was cut by 0 bases, the J end by 3 bases, with 12 bases between. CDR3 bases: TGTGCCAGCAGTTTATGGGCGGGACAGATCTACGAGCAGTACTTC. It yields the protein CASSLWAGQIYEQYF.

This sequence joins TRBV20-1 and TRBJ2-5; no reliable D call. The CDR3 has 11 amino acids. CDR1 DFQATT and CDR2 SNEGSKA come from the germline V gene (reference sequence). V lost 6 bases and J lost 2, with 7 bases in between. In nucleotides, the CDR3 is TGCAGTGCGTGGAGACAAGAGACCCAGTACTTC. This codes for CSAWRQETQYF.

This chain joins TRBV9 and TRBJ1-3, with D maybe TRBD1 (6 bases). Germline CDR1 reads SGDLS; CDR2 reads YYNGEE. This CDR3 has 16 amino acids. V dropped 5 bases and J dropped 2 bases, with 17 bases sitting between them. Here the CDR3 reads CASSPAGGAPGNTIYF. In DNA, the CDR3 is TGTGCCAGCAGTCCCGCCGGGGGGGCCCCTGGAAACACCATATATTTT.

This clone has more than one count but fewer than ten. The CDR3 is CASSDDRAPSYEQYF. In DNA, the CDR3 is TGTGCCAGCAGTGACGACAGGGCCCCGTCCTACGAGCAGTACTTC. The V gene is TRBV6-1, the J gene TRBJ2-7; the match to TRBD1 covers 7 bases. This CDR3 contains 15 residues. With V trimmed by 3 bases and J by 1 base, 6 bases remained unmatched. Germline V lookup: CDR1 MNHNS, CDR2 SASEGT.

This sequence joins TRBV7-9 and TRBJ1-3; 7 bases map to TRBD1. J was trimmed by 2 bases and V by 6 bases; bases with no gene match: 7. CDR3 length equals 15 residues. Germline CDR1 reads SEHNR; CDR2 reads FQNEAQ (reference sequence). As DNA, the CDR3 is TGTGCCAGCAGTGAGACAGGGCTACCTGGAAACACCATATATTTT. This sequence encodes CASSETGLPGNTIYF. The whole variable domain, filled in from reference TRBV7-9 and TRBJ1-3, reads DTGVSQNPRHKITKRGQNVTFRCDPISEHNRLYWYRQTLGQGPEFLTYFQNEAQLEKSRLLSDRFSAERPKGSFSTLEIQRTEQGDSAMYLCASSETGLPGNTIYFGEGSWLTVV.

J is TRBJ2-5 and V is TRBV10-1; maybe TRBD2 (5 bases). This CDR3 has 15 residues. The V end lost 0 bases, the J end lost 1 base, and 9 bases lay between the germline ends. Germline V lookup: CDR1 WNHNN, CDR2 SYGVQD (reference sequence). CDR3 loop: CASSESLSGQETQYF. The CDR3 coding sequence is TGCGCCAGCAGTGAGTCGTTGAGCGGCCAAGAGACCCAGTACTTC.

V usage is TRBV5-1 and J usage is TRBJ1-3; no clear D gene. The germline gives CDR1 SGHRS, CDR2 YFSETQ. Trimming took off 5 bases at V and 0 bases at J, with 9 bases between the two ends. This CDR3 is built from 14 residues. The CDR3 sequence: CASRRQSSGNTIYF. The CDR3 DNA reads TGCGCCAGCAGGAGGCAGAGCTCTGGAAACACCATATATTTT.

This clone was picked up one time. CDR3 loop: CASSLGELGAPPWNTEAFF. CDR3 nucleotide sequence: TGCGCCAGCAGCTTGGGAGAGCTAGGGGCCCCACCTTGGAACACTGAAGCTTTCTTT. The J gene is TRBJ1-1, the V gene TRBV5-1; TRBD1 might be the D (5 bases). Germline values: CDR1 SGHRS, CDR2 YFSETQ. The CDR3 is made up of 19 amino acids. Trimming pared 0 bases from V and 1 base from J, leaving 22 bases between.

The chain joins TRBV7-8 to TRBJ1-1; the D is unclear. CDR3 length: 14 amino acids. Germline loops: CDR1 SGHVS, CDR2 FQNEAQ. V lost 1 base and J 6 bases, leaving 12 bases between the germline ends. CDR3 residues: CASSLGADGAEAFF. The CDR3 region has the DNA TGTGCCAGCAGCTTAGGGGCCGACGGGGCTGAAGCTTTCTTT.

This chain links TRBV5-1 with TRBJ1-4, with 10 nucleotides matching TRBD1. Germline CDR1 is SGHRS and CDR2 is YFSETQ. This CDR3 region has 15 residues. The V and J ends lost 4 bases and 4 bases, in that order; junction bases with no gene match: 4. This chain's CDR3 is CASSPGQGGNEKLFF. CDR3 DNA: TGCGCCAGCAGCCCCGGACAGGGGGGTAATGAAAAACTGTTTTTT.

The V and J genes are TRBV7-6 and TRBJ2-1; 11 positions agree with TRBD2. With V trimmed by 5 bases and J by 10 bases, 10 bases remained unmatched. The length of the CDR3 is 15 residues. In germline, CDR1 is SGHVS, CDR2 FNYEAQ. This chain's CDR3 is CASSVSGGASREQFF. Written as DNA, the CDR3 is TGTGCCAGCAGCGTTAGCGGGGGGGCCTCCCGGGAGCAGTTCTTC. The entire variable domain, with the rest obtained from reference TRBV7-6 and TRBJ2-1, is as follows: GAGVSQSPRYKVTKRGQDVALRCDPISGHVSLYWYRQALGQGPEFLTYFNYEAQQDKSGLPNDRFSAERPEGSISTLTIQRTEQRDSAMYRCASSVSGGASREQFFGPGTRLTVL.

The chain has TRBV9 and TRBJ2-3; weak D call: TRBD2 (7 bases). Trimming stripped 3 bases from V and 1 base from J, with 21 bases between. Germline CDR1 is SGDLS and CDR2 is YYNGEE. The CDR3 loop spans 18 amino acids. The CDR3 sequence: CASSDGLLGGGRTDTQYF. As DNA, the CDR3 is TGTGCCAGCAGCGATGGCCTCCTGGGGGGGGGCCGCACAGATACGCAGTATTTT.

The chain employs TRBV5-4 and TRBJ2-3; 9 bases line up with TRBD1. The CDR3 loop spans 17 amino acids. Germline-derived CDR1 and CDR2 are SGHNT and YYREEE (reference sequence). J was trimmed by 2 bases and V by 3 bases; bases with no gene match: 10. For the CDR3, the DNA is TGTGCCAGCAGCTCCGCCCGGGACAGGGCAACCACAGATACGCAGTATTTT. Translating gives CASSSARDRATTDTQYF. The whole variable domain, filled in from reference TRBV5-4 and TRBJ2-3, reads ETGVTQSPTHLIKTRGQQVTLRCSSQSGHNTVSWYQQALGQGPQFIFQYYREEENGRGNFPPRFSGLQFPNYSSELNVNALELDDSALYLCASSSARDRATTDTQYFGPGTRLTVL.

This clone was observed a single time. The V and J genes are TRBV30 and TRBJ1-6; D uncertain. This CDR3 contains 15 residues. Trimming stripped 0 bases from V and 9 bases from J, with 15 bases between. Germline V gives CDR1 GTSNPN, CDR2 SVGIG (reference sequence). The CDR3 DNA reads TGTGCCTGGAGTGTTTCGGTCAGGAACCCTTCACCCCTCCACTTT. Translating it yields CAWSVSVRNPSPLHF.

This chain links TRBV18 with TRBJ2-2, with TRBD2 identical over 9 bases. The V segment lost 2 bases and the J segment 6 bases; nucleotides outside the gene matches: 7. Germline V gives CDR1 KGHSH, CDR2 LQKENI. This CDR3 is 16 amino acids long. The CDR3 is CASSPWQREVPGELFF. DNA of the CDR3: TGTGCCAGCTCACCATGGCAGCGGGAGGTACCCGGGGAGCTGTTTTTT.

The CDR3 bases are TGTGCCAGCAGCGTAGGACCAGCGGGGGCGAACACCGGGGAGCTGTTTTTT. Residues: CASSVGPAGANTGELFF. The rearrangement links TRBV9 to TRBJ2-2, with 8 bases aligning to TRBD2. Germline V gives CDR1 SGDLS, CDR2 YYNGEE. The V segment lost 0 bases and the J segment 0 bases; nucleotides outside the gene matches: 4. CDR3 length: 17 residues.

V usage is TRBV12-2 and J usage is TRBJ2-1; the table's TRBD2 call for D was not verified on the DNA. TRBV12-2 counts as a pseudogene. The CDR3 length is 20 residues. CDR3 coding DNA: TGTGCAAGTCGCTTAGCCGCCAGGACTAGACGTTGGGTCTCCTACAATGAGCAGTTCTTC. This sequence encodes CASRLAARTRRWVSYNEQFF.

The gene calls are TRBV25-1 and TRBJ2-7; D perhaps matches TRBD2 (6 bases). CDR1 and CDR2 (germline): MGHDK, SYGVNS. The V end was cut by 5 bases, the J end by 1 base, with 12 bases between. The CDR3 is 14 residues long. Here the CDR3 reads CASSPFGGSYEQYF. The CDR3 DNA reads TGTGCCAGCAGTCCCTTCGGGGGTTCCTACGAGCAGTACTTC.